The clone carrying this T cell receptor beta chain was counted at least ten times. Its antigen is still unknown. V lost 0 bases, J lost 1 base, and 3 bases lay in between. CDR3 length: 13 residues. From 5'RACE with constant-segment primers came TCR alpha and TCR beta cDNA libraries that carried sample barcodes and UMIs. TCRdb processed the 5' RACE reads anew with MiXCR; each CDR3 protein has one entry. The data show a few hundred thousand distinct CDR3 sequences, over 9.5% seen once. This sample was included in a study of T-cell memory formation after mild COVID-19. Findings and limits, study-wide: For second-wave clones that peaked at day 37, SARS-CoV-2 specificity went unverified. Cross-reactive memory seemingly joined, as some responding clones were found in pre-infection memory. Shrinking CD4+ clones resided mostly in CM and EM, and CD8+ ones in EMRA.

This clonotype was obtained from a man between 18 and 35 years old who had mild COVID-19 (a few samples of this study predate the infection). Cell type and time point are not known. This sequence joins TRBV12-3 or TRBV12-4 and TRBJ1-1; D ambiguous. The source material was PBMCs or a T cell subset sorted from them (not recorded which). The CDR3 here is CASSLAANTEAFF. Written as DNA, the CDR3 is TGTGCCAGCAGTTTAGCGGCGAACACTGAAGCTTTCTTT.